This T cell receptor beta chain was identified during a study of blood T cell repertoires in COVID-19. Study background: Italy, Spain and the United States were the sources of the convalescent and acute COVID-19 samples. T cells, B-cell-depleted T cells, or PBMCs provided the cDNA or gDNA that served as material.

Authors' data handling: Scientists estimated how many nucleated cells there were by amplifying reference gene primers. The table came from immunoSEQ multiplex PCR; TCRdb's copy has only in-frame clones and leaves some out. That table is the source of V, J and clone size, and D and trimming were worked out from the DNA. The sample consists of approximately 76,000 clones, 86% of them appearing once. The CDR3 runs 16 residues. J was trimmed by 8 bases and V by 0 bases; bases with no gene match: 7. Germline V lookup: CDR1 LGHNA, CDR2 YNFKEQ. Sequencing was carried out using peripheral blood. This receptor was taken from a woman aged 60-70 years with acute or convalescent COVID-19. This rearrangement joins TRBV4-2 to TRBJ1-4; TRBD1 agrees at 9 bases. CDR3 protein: CASSQDGDRVGEKLFF. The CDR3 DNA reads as TGTGCCAGCAGCCAAGATGGGGACAGGGTGGGCGAAAAACTGTTTTTT.